This T cell receptor (beta chain) is from a study of blood T cell repertoires in COVID-19. Overall study context: Spain, Italy and the United States supplied samples that represented acute and convalescent COVID-19. From T cells, B-cell-depleted T cells, or PBMCs came the material, which was cDNA or gDNA.

Per the original methods: Estimates of nucleated cell counts were drawn from the amplification of reference gene primers. The assay was immunoSEQ multiplex PCR, and TCRdb's table has in-frame clones only and misses some. V, J and clone size are taken as reported in that table, and D and trimming were inferred from the DNA itself. The table shows roughly 230,000 clones, with more than 70% occurring only once. The CDR3 loop spans 15 amino acids. Germline V gives CDR1 LGHDT, CDR2 YNNKEL (reference sequence). Trimming pared 0 bases from V and 10 bases from J, leaving 18 bases between. V and J are TRBV3-1 (or the pseudogene TRBV3-2) and TRBJ1-1, with unresolved D. Sequenced material: peripheral blood. The sequence was collected from a man in his forties or fifties with active or convalescent COVID-19. The CDR3 here is CASSQESSQRGGAFF. As DNA, the CDR3 is TGTGCCAGCAGCCAAGAAAGTAGTCAGCGCGGTGGAGCTTTCTTT.